Each of the 25 T cell receptor beta chains below was sequenced from the same sample in a study of CD8+CD57+ T cells in acquired aplastic anemia. TCR beta VDJ and CDR3 profiles were obtained from a genomic DNA template. MiXCR, run by TCRdb on the reads, gives a single entry per CDR3 protein. The sample has about 190,000 distinct CDR3 sequences; 50% to 75% are singletons. Sequenced input: sorted CD4+, CD8+, or CD8+CD57+ T cells (not recorded which) from PBMCs. The receptor source for this set is a human donor with severe aplastic anemia or a healthy control (not recorded which).

The chain is built from TRBV7-2 and TRBJ2-3; possibly TRBD2 for D (6 bases). V lost 5 bases to trimming and J lost 2 bases, with 14 bases between them. CDR1 and CDR2 (germline): SGHTA, FQGNSA. This CDR3 has 15 residues. DNA of the CDR3: TGTGCCAGCAGCCGACTAGGAGGGGCCACAGATACGCAGTATTTT. Residues: CASSRLGGATDTQYF.

The chain has TRBV24-1 and TRBJ2-2, with 14 bases fitting TRBD2. V shed 7 bases, J shed 1 base, and the junction held 7 bases outside the gene matches. CDR1 is KGHDR and CDR2 is SFDVKD in the germline V gene. The CDR3 runs to 18 residues. DNA for the CDR3: TGTGCCACCAGCAACGGAGGGACTAGCGGGGGGAACACCGGGGAGCTGTTTTTT. This sequence encodes CATSNGGTSGGNTGELFF.

The chain is built from TRBV7-9 and TRBJ2-7; D perhaps matches TRBD1 (5 bases). V was clipped by 5 bases and J by 6 bases, with 11 bases between them. This CDR3 has 12 amino acids. The germline gives CDR1 SEHNR, CDR2 FQNEAQ (reference sequence). The chain's CDR3 is CASSAAGSEQYF. CDR3 bases: TGTGCCAGCAGCGCGGCAGGGTCCGAGCAGTACTTC.

This clonotype has at least ten counts. The V call is TRBV5-1, the J call TRBJ1-1, with TRBD1 identical over 11 bases. Germline loops: CDR1 SGHRS, CDR2 YFSETQ. The CDR3 extends over 15 amino acids. With 4 bases clipped from V and 6 bases from J, the junction kept 8 bases outside the gene matches. Here the CDR3 reads CASSPGQGGPPEAFF. The CDR3 coding sequence is TGCGCCAGCAGCCCGGGACAGGGGGGTCCCCCTGAAGCTTTCTTT.

The gene calls are TRBV20-1 and TRBJ2-5; D is unclear. The germline V and J ends were trimmed by 6 bases and 4 bases, with 18 bases remaining between them. Germline CDR1 DFQATT, CDR2 SNEGSKA (reference sequence). This CDR3 comprises 14 residues. The CDR3 here is CSATNIVYGETQYF. CDR3 DNA sequence: TGCAGTGCCACAAATATAGTATATGGAGAGACCCAGTACTTC.

Note on this clonotype: The junction does not match germline at one end; this may be a read error. This chain links TRBV7-7 with TRBJ1-5; D is ambiguous. Germline-derived CDR1 and CDR2 are SSHAT and FNYEAQ (reference sequence). The CDR3 length is 13 residues. DNA for the CDR3: TGTGCTAGCAGCCTCTCTGATGGTCAGCCCCAGCATTTT. As protein: CASSLSDGQPQHF.

The chain uses TRBV5-6 and TRBJ1-4; 10 bases are a match to TRBD1. V trimming: 5 bases; J trimming: 7 bases; junction bases outside the gene matches: 11. The CDR3 sequence is 16 residues long. Germline CDR1 reads SGHDT; CDR2 reads YYEEEE. The CDR3 is CASSSAGTGAGEKLFF. Written as DNA, the CDR3 is TGTGCCAGCAGTTCCGCCGGGACAGGGGCGGGTGAAAAACTGTTTTTT.

The chain carries TRBV6-6 and TRBJ2-7; 9 bases are a match to TRBD1. Per germline, CDR1 MNHNY and CDR2 SVGAGI (reference sequence). The V and J ends lost 4 bases and 2 bases, in that order; junction bases with no gene match: 6. The CDR3 spans 15 residues. The CDR3 sequence is CASSSGQGFPYEQYF. For the CDR3, the DNA is TGTGCCAGCAGTTCGGGACAGGGATTTCCCTACGAGCAGTACTTC.

The chain couples TRBV25-1 to TRBJ1-2; 11 bases are shared with TRBD1. CDR3 length: 17 amino acids. Looked up from germline, CDR1 is MGHDK and CDR2 is SYGVNS. Losses at the gene ends were 2 bases for V and 3 bases for J; bases not matched to a gene: 8. This CDR3 is CASSEKEDRGLDYGYTF. CDR3 in DNA: TGTGCCAGCAGTGAAAAGGAGGACAGGGGGCTTGACTATGGCTACACCTTC.

The V and J genes are TRBV11-2 and TRBJ2-2; D is uncertain. The CDR3 has 15 residues. The ends were cut back, 4 bases at V and 4 bases at J, with 13 bases in the middle. Germline V gene sequence: CDR1 SGHAT, CDR2 FQNNGV. The CDR3 sequence: CASSSRPGGTGELFF. As DNA, the CDR3 is TGTGCCAGCAGCTCCCGGCCCGGCGGCACCGGGGAGCTGTTTTTT.

This clonotype appeared once. V is TRBV15 and J is TRBJ1-6; TRBD1 matches 7 bases. The germline V gene has CDR1 LNHNV and CDR2 YYDKDF (reference sequence). The ends lost 0 bases at V and 8 bases at J; junction bases unmatched: 10. This CDR3 is built from 17 residues. The CDR3 loop reads CATSREGPGQRYSPLHF. The CDR3 bases are TGTGCCACCAGCAGAGAGGGGCCGGGACAGCGGTATTCACCCCTCCACTTT.

This clonotype was seen at least ten times. The chain links TRBV25-1 to TRBJ1-1; no clear D. This CDR3 comprises 15 residues. Germline CDR1 and CDR2: MGHDK and SYGVNS. Between the trimmed V and J ends, which lost 0 bases and 4 bases, there was a span of 12 bases. CDR3 amino acids: CASSEYEGAGTEAFF. In nucleotides, the CDR3 is TGTGCCAGCAGTGAATACGAGGGCGCGGGCACTGAAGCTTTCTTT.

The rearrangement uses TRBV4-3 and TRBJ2-7, with D perhaps assigned TRBD1 or TRBD2 (5 bases each). This CDR3 comprises 14 residues. In germline, CDR1 is LGHNA, CDR2 YSLEER. V was pared by 0 bases and J by 6 bases, with 12 bases between. The CDR3 loop reads CASSQERAGSEQYF. The CDR3 DNA reads TGCGCCAGCAGCCAAGAAAGGGCAGGGAGCGAGCAGTACTTC.

This clonotype was picked up many times. The rearrangement links TRBV29-1 to TRBJ1-2; possibly TRBD1 for D (5 bases). The CDR3 runs 13 residues. V lost 3 bases, J lost 5 bases, and 13 bases lay in between. Germline values: CDR1 SQVTM, CDR2 ANQGSEA. The DNA for the CDR3 is TGCAGCGTTGACTTCGGGACGGGATATGGCTACACCTTC. Its translation: CSVDFGTGYGYTF.

The sample holds many counts of this clonotype. The chain combines TRBV25-1 with TRBJ1-1; D is possibly TRBD1 (6 bases). CDR1 is MGHDK, CDR2 SYGVNS, per germline. This CDR3 contains 14 residues. Trimming cost V 5 bases and J 3 bases, with 13 bases left between them. CDR3 bases: TGTGCCAGCAGTATAACAGGGAGGGACACTGAAGCTTTCTTT. It codes for CASSITGRDTEAFF.

At least ten counts were recorded for this clonotype. This sequence joins TRBV5-6 and TRBJ1-1, with TRBD1 matching over 10 bases. CDR3 length equals 15 residues. Germline V gene lookup returns CDR1 SGHDT and CDR2 YYEEEE. After removal of 3 bases from V and 0 bases from J, the junction contained 2 bases not matched to a gene. Here the CDR3 reads CASSWGTGVNTEAFF. Written as DNA, the CDR3 is TGTGCCAGCAGCTGGGGGACAGGGGTGAACACTGAAGCTTTCTTT.

The rearrangement links TRBV2 to TRBJ2-5, with 9 bases lining up with TRBD2. V shed 3 bases, J shed 4 bases, and the junction held 9 bases outside the gene matches. This CDR3 spans 16 amino acids. Germline V lookup: CDR1 SNHLY, CDR2 FYNNEI. This chain's CDR3 is CASSEGGRGVTETQYF. As DNA, the CDR3 is TGTGCCAGCAGTGAGGGCGGGAGGGGAGTGACAGAGACCCAGTACTTC.

The chain carries TRBV7-9 and TRBJ2-1; 12 positions match TRBD2. The CDR3 spans 15 residues. From germline, CDR1 is SEHNR and CDR2 FQNEAQ (reference sequence). V lost 7 bases, J lost 10 bases, and 11 bases stayed unmatched. The CDR3 nucleotides are TGTGCCAGCACAGGGCTAGCGGGGGGGCCACAAGAGCAGTTCTTC. It yields the protein CASTGLAGGPQEQFF.

The chain combines TRBV19 with TRBJ2-5, with 7 bases identical to TRBD2. J lost 3 bases, V lost 6 bases, and 10 bases had no gene match. Per the germline V gene, CDR1 is LNHDA and CDR2 is SQIVND (reference sequence). The CDR3 is 15 amino acids. CDR3 in amino acids: CASRGTGGREETQYF. The CDR3 DNA sequence: TGTGCCAGTAGAGGCACGGGGGGTCGCGAAGAGACCCAGTACTTC. Together with reference TRBV19 and TRBJ2-5, the CDR3 gives the full variable domain: DGGITQSPKYLFRKEGQNVTLSCEQNLNHDAMYWYRQDPGQGLRLIYYSQIVNDFQKGDIAEGYSVSREKKESFPLTVTSAQKNPTAFYLCASRGTGGREETQYFGPGTRLLVL.

The rearrangement uses TRBV5-5 and TRBJ2-6, with D unresolved. The CDR3 runs 9 residues. Germline assignment: CDR1 SGHKS and CDR2 YYEKEE (reference sequence). V lost 4 bases, J lost 13 bases, and 3 bases lay in between. CDR3 coding DNA: TGTGCCAGCAGCGTAGTCCTGACTTTC. This encodes CASSVVLTF.

This chain uses TRBV29-1 with TRBJ2-3; 11 bases match TRBD2. Looked up from germline, CDR1 is SQVTM and CDR2 is ANQGSEA. Trimming removed 6 bases from V and 3 bases from J; junction bases left unmatched: 2. The CDR3 is made up of 13 amino acids. CDR3 residues: CSVTSGNTDTQYF. In DNA form, the CDR3 reads TGCAGCGTGACTAGCGGGAATACAGATACGCAGTATTTT.

V and J are TRBV24-1 and TRBJ2-7; 9 nucleotides agree with TRBD2. Germline V gene data show CDR1 as KGHDR and CDR2 as SFDVKD. Trimming removed 2 bases from V and 5 bases from J; junction bases left unmatched: 9. The CDR3 is made up of 16 amino acids. The DNA of the CDR3 is TGTGCCACCAGTGATTCACGGCGGGAGGGCAGAGACGAGCAGTACTTC. Translating it yields CATSDSRREGRDEQYF.

The chain recombines TRBV7-2 with TRBJ2-1, with 10 positions matching TRBD2. Germline CDR1 is SGHTA and CDR2 is FQGNSA. V lost 5 bases and J lost 5; bases outside the gene matches: 6. This CDR3 comprises 15 residues. DNA for the CDR3: TGTGCCAGCAGCGTGGGACTAGCGAAGAACAATGAGCAGTTCTTC. Amino acids: CASSVGLAKNNEQFF.

This chain connects TRBV5-1 to TRBJ2-2, with D possibly matching TRBD1 (5 bases). The V end was cut by 4 bases, the J end by 0 bases, with 10 bases between. The CDR3 extends over 15 amino acids. CDR1 and CDR2 from the germline V gene are SGHRS and YFSETQ. Written as DNA, the CDR3 is TGCGCCAGCAGCCCAAAAGGGGCGAACACCGGGGAGCTGTTTTTT. This gives the protein CASSPKGANTGELFF.

V usage is TRBV7-9 and J usage is TRBJ1-6, with 9 positions matching TRBD1. The CDR3 spans 15 residues. Germline values: CDR1 SEHNR, CDR2 FQNEAQ (reference sequence). J gave up 9 bases and V 5 bases, and 8 bases lay outside the gene matches. The CDR3 sequence is CASSPPGTGSSPLHF. The CDR3, as DNA: TGTGCCAGCAGCCCCCCCGGGACAGGGAGTTCACCCCTCCACTTT.